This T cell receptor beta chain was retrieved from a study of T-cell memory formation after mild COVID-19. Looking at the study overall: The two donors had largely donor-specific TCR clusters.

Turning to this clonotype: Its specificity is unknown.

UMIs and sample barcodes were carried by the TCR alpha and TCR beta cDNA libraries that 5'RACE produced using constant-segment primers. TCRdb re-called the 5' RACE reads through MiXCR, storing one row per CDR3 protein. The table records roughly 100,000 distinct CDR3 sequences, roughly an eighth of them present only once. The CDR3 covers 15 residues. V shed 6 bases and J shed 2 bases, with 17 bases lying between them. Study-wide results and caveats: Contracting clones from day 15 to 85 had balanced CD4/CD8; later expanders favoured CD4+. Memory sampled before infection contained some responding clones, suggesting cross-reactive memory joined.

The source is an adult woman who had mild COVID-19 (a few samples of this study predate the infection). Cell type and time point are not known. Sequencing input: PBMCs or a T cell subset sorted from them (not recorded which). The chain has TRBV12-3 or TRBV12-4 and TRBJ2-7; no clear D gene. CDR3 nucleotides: TGTGCCAGCAGCTCCGTTGAGGTGCAACCCTACGAGCAGTACTTC. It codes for CASSSVEVQPYEQYF.